This paragraph covers one TCR beta chain sequence. Losses at the gene ends were 6 bases for V and 7 bases for J; bases not matched to a gene: 10. Germline CDR1 and CDR2: PRHDT and FYEKMQ (reference sequence). This CDR3 contains 14 residues. PCR amplification relied on 60 Vbeta primers (plus 13 Jbeta primers). Libraries were prepared by immunoSEQ multiplex PCR; TCRdb keeps only in-frame clonotypes and omits some of them. The table has about 240,000 clones, about 80% seen once. The sample belongs to a study of cytomegalovirus exposure and HLA in healthy donors. The V call is TRBV13, the J call TRBJ1-1, with 8 bases matching TRBD1. Sample: PBMCs. This sequence was found in a woman between 55 and 75 years old in good health and CMV-seropositive. The CDR3, as DNA: TGTGCCAGCAGACCTTGGACAGGGACAATTGAAGCTTTCTTT. This encodes CASRPWTGTIEAFF.